The clone carrying this T cell receptor beta chain occurred a few times. Its target is not known. Using quantitative 5'-RACE with molecular barcodes, the authors made TCR beta libraries. TCRdb redid the calling of the 5' RACE reads with MiXCR, one entry per CDR3 protein. Of some 270,000 distinct CDR3 sequences listed, 18% were seen once; the top ten hold around 32%. Germline V gene sequence: CDR1 MNHEY, CDR2 SMNVEV (reference sequence). The V gene lost 6 bases and the J gene lost 7 bases, with 16 bases spanning the gap. The CDR3 contains 14 residues. This sample stems from a study of CD8 T cells in ankylosing spondylitis. Study-wide findings and caveats: Clones linked to disease were reported to show significant enrichment in matched ankylosing spondylitis synovial fluid. Before this, some motif variants had been reported in reactive arthritis synovial fluid and blood. What appeared characteristic of ankylosing spondylitis blood was a TCR beta motif of several highly homologous variants.

This TCR derives from a male donor with ankylosing spondylitis or in good health (not recorded which). The specimen was blood, either unsorted or a sorted T cell fraction (not recorded which). The chain couples TRBV27 to TRBJ2-4; maybe TRBD2 (6 bases). DNA for the CDR3: TGTGCCAGCAGCCAGGTGTGGGGGGACAACATTCAGTACTTC. It specifies CASSQVWGDNIQYF.